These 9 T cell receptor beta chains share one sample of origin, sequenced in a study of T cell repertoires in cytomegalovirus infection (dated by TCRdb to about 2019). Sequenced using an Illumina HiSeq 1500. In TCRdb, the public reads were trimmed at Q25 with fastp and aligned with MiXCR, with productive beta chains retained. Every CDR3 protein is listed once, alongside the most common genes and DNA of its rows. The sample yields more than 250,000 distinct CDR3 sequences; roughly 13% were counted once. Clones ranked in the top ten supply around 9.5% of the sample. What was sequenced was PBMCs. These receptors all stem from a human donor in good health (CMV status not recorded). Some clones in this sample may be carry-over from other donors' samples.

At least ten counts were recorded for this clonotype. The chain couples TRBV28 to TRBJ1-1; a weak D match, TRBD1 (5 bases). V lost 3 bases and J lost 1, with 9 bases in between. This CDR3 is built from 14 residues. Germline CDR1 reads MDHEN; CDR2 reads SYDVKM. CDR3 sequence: CASSFRQGNTEAFF. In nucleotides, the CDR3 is TGTGCCAGCAGTTTCAGGCAGGGGAACACTGAAGCTTTCTTT.

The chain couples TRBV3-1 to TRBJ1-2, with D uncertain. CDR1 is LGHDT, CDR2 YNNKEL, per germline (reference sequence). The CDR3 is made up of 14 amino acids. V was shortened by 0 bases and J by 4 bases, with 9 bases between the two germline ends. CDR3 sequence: CASSQDLSTYGYTF. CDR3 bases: TGTGCCAGCAGCCAAGATCTAAGCACCTATGGCTACACCTTC.

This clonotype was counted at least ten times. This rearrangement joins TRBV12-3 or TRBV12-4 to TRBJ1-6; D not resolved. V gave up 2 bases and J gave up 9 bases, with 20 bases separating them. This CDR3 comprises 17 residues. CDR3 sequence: CASSLTASGRLGSPLHF. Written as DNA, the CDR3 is TGTGCCAGCAGTTTAACGGCGTCAGGCCGACTAGGTTCACCCCTCCACTTT.

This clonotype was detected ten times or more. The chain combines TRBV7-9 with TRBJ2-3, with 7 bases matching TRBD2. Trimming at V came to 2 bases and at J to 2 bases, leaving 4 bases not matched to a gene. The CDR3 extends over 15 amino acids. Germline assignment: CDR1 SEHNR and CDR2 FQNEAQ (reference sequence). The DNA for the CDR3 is TGTGCCAGCAGCTTACAGCGGGGAAACACAGATACGCAGTATTTT. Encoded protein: CASSLQRGNTDTQYF.

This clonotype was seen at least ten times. CDR3 coding DNA: TGTGCCAGCAGCTTCCTTCCGAGACAGGGGAGTAAAGGCAATCAGCCCCAGCATTTT. Translation: CASSFLPRQGSKGNQPQHF. The chain employs TRBV7-2 and TRBJ1-5, with TRBD1 matching 8 bases. Trimming took 3 bases from V and 2 from J; bases not matched to a gene: 15. This CDR3 is 19 amino acids long. The germline V gene has CDR1 SGHTA and CDR2 FQGNSA.

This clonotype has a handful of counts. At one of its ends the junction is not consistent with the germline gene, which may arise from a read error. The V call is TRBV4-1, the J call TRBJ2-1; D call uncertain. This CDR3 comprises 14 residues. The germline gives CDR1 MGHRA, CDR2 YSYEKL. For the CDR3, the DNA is TGTGCCAGCAGCCAAGATCGACTGAGGAATGAGCAGTTCTTC. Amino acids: CASSQDRLRNEQFF.

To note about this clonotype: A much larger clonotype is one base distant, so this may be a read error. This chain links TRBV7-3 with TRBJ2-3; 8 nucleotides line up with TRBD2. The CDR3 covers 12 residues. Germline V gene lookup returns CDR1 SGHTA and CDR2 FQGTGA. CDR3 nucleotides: TGTGACAGCAGCTCTGGACTAGCCTCGCAGTATTTT. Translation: CDSSSGLASQYF.

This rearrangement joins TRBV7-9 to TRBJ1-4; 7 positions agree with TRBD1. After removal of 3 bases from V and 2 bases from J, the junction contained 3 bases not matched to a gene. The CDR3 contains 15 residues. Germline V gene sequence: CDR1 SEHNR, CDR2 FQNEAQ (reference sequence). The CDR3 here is CASSFRGRTNEKLFF. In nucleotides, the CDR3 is TGTGCCAGCAGCTTCAGGGGGAGGACTAATGAAAAACTGTTTTTT.

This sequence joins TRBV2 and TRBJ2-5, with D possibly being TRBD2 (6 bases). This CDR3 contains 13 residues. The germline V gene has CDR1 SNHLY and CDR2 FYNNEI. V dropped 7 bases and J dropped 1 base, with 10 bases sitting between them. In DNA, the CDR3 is TGTGCCAGCAAGGGAGGATCCCAAGAGACCCAGTACTTC. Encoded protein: CASKGGSQETQYF.